Listed here are 8 T cell receptor beta chains from one sample, sequenced in a study of CD8 T cells in ankylosing spondylitis. TCRdb ran MiXCR on the 5' RACE reads and lists one entry per CDR3 protein. Of under 200,000 distinct CDR3 sequences in the sample, 9.5% to 10% were seen once. Sequenced material: blood, either unsorted or a sorted T cell fraction (not recorded which). The source is a female donor with ankylosing spondylitis or in good health (not recorded which).

The sample holds many counts of this clonotype. The chain has TRBV6-1 and TRBJ1-5, with D perhaps matching TRBD1 (6 bases). The CDR3 runs to 16 residues. V lost 7 bases, J lost 2 bases, and 18 bases lay in between. CDR1 and CDR2 from the germline V gene are MNHNS and SASEGT. The CDR3 DNA follows: TGTGCCAGCACCCTCGCGGGGGCTGTTGGCAATCAGCCCCAGCATTTT. The encoded protein is CASTLAGAVGNQPQHF.

By sample fraction, this clonotype is medium-sized. The chain couples TRBV7-9 to TRBJ2-7; D possibly corresponds to TRBD2 (5 bases). The V gene's germline CDR1 is SEHNR and CDR2 FQNEAQ (reference sequence). The CDR3 loop spans 12 amino acids. The V end lost 2 bases, the J end lost 6 bases, and 8 bases lay between the germline ends. CDR3 nucleotides: TGTGCCAGCAGCTTATCGGCGGGCGAGCAGTACTTC. This sequence encodes CASSLSAGEQYF.

This sequence joins TRBV5-6 and TRBJ2-7; 8 bases fit TRBD1. Germline assignment: CDR1 SGHDT and CDR2 YYEEEE. V lost 9 bases to trimming and J lost 0 bases; unmatched junction nucleotides: 8. The length of the CDR3 is 14 residues. The CDR3 DNA reads TGTGCCATGGCCCCCGGGACAGGCTCCTACGAGCAGTACTTC. Amino acid sequence: CAMAPGTGSYEQYF.

The chain is built from TRBV7-2 and TRBJ2-3; tentative D call: TRBD2 (6 bases). The CDR3 is made up of 16 amino acids. Trimming pared 1 base from V and 3 bases from J, leaving 14 bases between. Germline V lookup: CDR1 SGHTA, CDR2 FQGNSA. The CDR3 loop reads CASSLEAGPATDTQYF. The CDR3 region has the DNA TGTGCCAGCAGCTTAGAAGCGGGCCCAGCGACAGATACGCAGTATTTT.

The gene calls are TRBV20-1 and TRBJ2-7, with D tentatively TRBD2 (5 bases). Germline loops: CDR1 DFQATT, CDR2 SNEGSKA (reference sequence). The CDR3 sequence is 14 residues long. V was trimmed by 4 bases and J by 3 bases, leaving 16 bases between them. CDR3 region: CSAKRLDGNYEQYF. The CDR3 bases are TGCAGTGCTAAACGTTTGGACGGGAACTACGAGCAGTACTTC.

The chain uses TRBV20-1 and TRBJ2-5, with TRBD1 identical over 8 bases. Germline V gives CDR1 DFQATT, CDR2 SNEGSKA (reference sequence). The junction had 15 bases not matched to a gene; V was cut back by 6 bases and J by 3 bases. The CDR3 totals 16 residues. For the CDR3, the DNA is TGCAGTGCCCATGTCGGCGGTCGGACAGGGAAAGAGACCCAGTACTTC. It specifies CSAHVGGRTGKETQYF.

This chain links TRBV5-6 with TRBJ2-5; the D call may be TRBD1 or TRBD2 (5 bases each). CDR3 length: 13 residues. Germline V gives CDR1 SGHDT, CDR2 YYEEEE. V was cut by 0 bases and J by 5 bases, with 8 bases left in between. CDR3 nucleotides: TGTGCCAGCAGCTTGGGAGGGGACGAGACCCAGTACTTC. Amino acid sequence: CASSLGGDETQYF.

This clonotype has at least ten counts. The V gene is TRBV27, the J gene TRBJ2-3, with unresolved D. The ends were cut back, 8 bases at V and 3 bases at J, with 9 bases in the middle. Germline V gene lookup returns CDR1 MNHEY and CDR2 SMNVEV (reference sequence). This CDR3 region has 12 residues. The CDR3 region is CASLGPTDTQYF. The CDR3 nucleotides read TGTGCCAGCCTCGGTCCAACAGATACGCAGTATTTT.